Listed here is a single T cell receptor (beta chain). The data are from a study of control samples from healthy donors and cancer patients. This table comes from immunoSEQ multiplex PCR, and its TCRdb copy is limited to in-frame clones, with some not included. The sample lists 60,000 to 75,000 clones, around 87% seen once, with 2% to 2.5% in the top ten. CDR3 length equals 16 residues. J was trimmed by 3 bases and V by 5 bases; bases with no gene match: 8. Per germline, CDR1 MNHEY and CDR2 SMNVEV (reference sequence). The rearrangement joins TRBV27 to TRBJ2-1, with TRBD1 matching 9 bases. This TCR derives from a woman aged 45-60 years with head and neck cancer. Sample: PBMCs. The CDR3 sequence: CASSPTGQGYYNEQFF. The CDR3 nucleotides read TGTGCCAGCAGTCCCACGGGACAGGGTTACTACAATGAGCAGTTCTTC.